The sequence of this T cell receptor beta chain was determined in a study of blood T cell repertoires in COVID-19. The protocol was immunoSEQ multiplex PCR, while the TCRdb copy is restricted to in-frame clones and leaves out a portion. The sample contains hundreds of thousands of clones, under 95% of which appear only once. CDR3 length: 14 residues. Germline-derived CDR1 and CDR2 are SGDLS and YYNGEE. Trimming took 6 bases from V and 4 from J, leaving 16 bases between them. The study assigned cohorts using participant-reported clinical history. Cohort 3 recovery required two negative PCRs, clearance, or symptom resolution.

The V gene is TRBV9, the J gene TRBJ2-5, with D maybe TRBD2 (7 bases). The sample comprised PBMCs or T cells enriched from blood (not recorded which). The source is a man aged 60 to 75 who had recovered from COVID-19. For the CDR3, the DNA is TGTGCCAGCAACCCCTGGGGGGGCTTAGAGACCCAGTACTTC. The encoded protein is CASNPWGGLETQYF.